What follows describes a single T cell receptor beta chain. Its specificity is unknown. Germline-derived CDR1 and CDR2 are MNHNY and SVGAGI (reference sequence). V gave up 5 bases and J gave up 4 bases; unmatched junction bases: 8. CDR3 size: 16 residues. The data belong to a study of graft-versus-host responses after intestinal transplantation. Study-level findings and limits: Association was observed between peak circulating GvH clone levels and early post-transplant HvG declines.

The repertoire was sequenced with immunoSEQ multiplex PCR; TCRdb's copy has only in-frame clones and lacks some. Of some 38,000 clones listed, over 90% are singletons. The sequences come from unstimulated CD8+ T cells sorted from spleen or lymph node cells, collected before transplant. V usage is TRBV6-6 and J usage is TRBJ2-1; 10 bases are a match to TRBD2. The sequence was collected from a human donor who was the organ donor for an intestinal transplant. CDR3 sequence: CASSPLTSGHYNEQFF. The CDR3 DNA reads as TGTGCCAGCAGTCCCCTGACTAGCGGGCATTACAATGAGCAGTTCTTC.